This T cell receptor beta chain stems from a study of blood T cell repertoires in COVID-19. Study background: Samples came from the United States, Italy and Spain, spanning acute and convalescent COVID-19. Sources were T cells, B-cell-depleted T cells, or PBMCs; the material itself was cDNA or gDNA.

This clone was detected only once. Germline V gene lookup returns CDR1 SGDLS and CDR2 YYNGEE. Trimming cost V 4 bases and J 5 bases, with 16 bases left between them. The length of the CDR3 is 14 residues. In the study's own analysis: Scientists estimated how many nucleated cells there were by amplifying reference gene primers. Here immunoSEQ multiplex PCR was the method, and the copy in TCRdb shows in-frame clones only, minus some. From that table come the V and J calls and clone size; the DNA was used to work out D and trimming. The data contain some 350,000 clones, around nine tenths of them singletons.

Material: peripheral blood. The sequence derives from a human donor in a cohort sampled during active COVID-19. The chain has TRBV9 and TRBJ2-7; D not resolved. The CDR3 sequence: CASSPYPSTHEQYF. The CDR3, as DNA: TGTGCCAGCAGCCCTTATCCTAGTACCCACGAGCAGTACTTC.